Listed below are T cell receptor beta chains from one sample, sequenced in a study of a mutant IDH1 vaccine in newly diagnosed glioma. Using immunoSEQ multiplex PCR, the repertoire was profiled, and TCRdb retains in-frame clones only, with some absent. The data contain some 70,000 clones, approximately 87% of them singletons. These TCRs are of unknown antigen specificity. The sequencing used PBMCs, collected from a glioma patient whose treatment included an IDH1 peptide vaccine. These receptor sequences come from a man aged 18 to 30 with glioma. Both conserved end residues are part of each CDR3. The D gene is left open where the match is weak. The size entry is marked missing in some rows and otherwise reads once, few, many or a size class.

d_gene: -
len: 15
v_gene: TRBV6-5
abundance: -
j_gene: TRBJ2-2
CDR3aa: CASSYGPLNTGELFF
CDR3nt: TGTGCCAGCAGTTACGGACCCCTGAACACCGGGGAGCTGTTTTTT

d_gene: -
len: 15
v_gene: TRBV6-1
abundance: many
j_gene: TRBJ1-4
CDR3aa: CASSEGTAWNEKLFF
CDR3nt: TGTGCCAGCAGTGAGGGGACTGCATGGAATGAAAAACTGTTTTTT

d_gene: TRBD1
len: 14
v_gene: TRBV4-3
abundance: -
j_gene: TRBJ1-2
CDR3aa: CASREAGGGFGYTF
CDR3nt: TGCGCCAGCCGAGAGGCAGGGGGCGGATTCGGCTACACCTTC

d_gene: -
len: 15
v_gene: TRBV2
abundance: -
j_gene: TRBJ1-3
CDR3aa: CASSIYGVLGNTIYF
CDR3nt: TGTGCCAGCTCCATTTACGGAGTTCTGGGAAACACCATATATTTT

d_gene: TRBD2
len: 19
v_gene: TRBV11-2
abundance: -
j_gene: TRBJ2-6
CDR3aa: CASSLKLRRDYSGANVLTF
CDR3nt: TGTGCCAGCAGCTTAAAACTGCGAAGGGACTATTCTGGGGCCAACGTCCTGACTTTC

d_gene: TRBD2
len: 15
v_gene: TRBV7-9
abundance: -
j_gene: TRBJ2-1
CDR3aa: CASSLLAGGYNEQFF
CDR3nt: TGTGCCAGCAGCTTGTTAGCGGGGGGTTACAATGAGCAGTTCTTC

d_gene: -
len: 14
v_gene: TRBV27
abundance: few
j_gene: TRBJ1-5
CDR3aa: CASSLFRYGQPQHF
CDR3nt: TGTGCCAGCAGTTTATTCAGGTATGGTCAGCCCCAGCATTTT

d_gene: TRBD1
len: 15
v_gene: TRBV5-4
abundance: -
j_gene: TRBJ2-2
CDR3aa: CASSRQGANTGELFF
CDR3nt: TGTGCCAGCAGCCGACAGGGAGCGAACACCGGGGAGCTGTTTTTT

d_gene: -
len: 13
v_gene: TRBV5-1
abundance: -
j_gene: TRBJ1-3
CDR3aa: CASAMGPGNTIYF
CDR3nt: TGCGCCAGCGCAATGGGTCCTGGAAACACCATATATTTT

d_gene: -
len: 13
v_gene: TRBV7-9
abundance: -
j_gene: TRBJ2-5
CDR3aa: CASSHKDRETQYF
CDR3nt: TGTGCCAGCAGCCACAAAGATCGGGAGACCCAGTACTTC

d_gene: -
len: 14
v_gene: TRBV5-6
abundance: -
j_gene: TRBJ2-7
CDR3aa: CASSQGGRMYEQYF
CDR3nt: TGTGCCAGCAGCCAAGGTGGGAGGATGTACGAGCAGTACTTC

d_gene: -
len: 15
v_gene: TRBV5-4
abundance: -
j_gene: TRBJ2-2
CDR3aa: CASSLKGLGTGELFF
CDR3nt: TGTGCCAGCAGCTTGAAGGGCTTGGGCACCGGGGAGCTGTTTTTT

d_gene: -
len: 13
v_gene: TRBV18
abundance: -
j_gene: TRBJ1-5
CDR3aa: CASSRGTNQPQHF
CDR3nt: TGTGCCAGCTCACGGGGGACTAATCAGCCCCAGCATTTT

d_gene: TRBD1
len: 18
v_gene: TRBV28
abundance: -
j_gene: TRBJ2-3
CDR3aa: CASRTGGGFSLGTDTQYF
CDR3nt: TGTGCCAGCAGGACAGGGGGCGGGTTCAGCTTGGGCACAGATACGCAGTATTTT

d_gene: TRBD1
len: 16
v_gene: TRBV18
abundance: -
j_gene: TRBJ1-2
CDR3aa: CASSPPTGGLEYGYTF
CDR3nt: TGTGCCAGCTCACCACCAACAGGGGGCCTGGAGTATGGCTACACCTTC

d_gene: TRBD2
len: 13
v_gene: TRBV9
abundance: -
j_gene: TRBJ2-5
CDR3aa: CASSVLAGETQYF
CDR3nt: TGTGCCAGCAGCGTACTAGCGGGAGAGACCCAGTACTTC

d_gene: TRBD1
len: 16
v_gene: TRBV7-8
abundance: -
j_gene: TRBJ1-1
CDR3aa: CASSRRDRGSNTEAFF
CDR3nt: TGTGCCAGCAGCCGACGGGACAGGGGTTCGAACACTGAAGCTTTCTTT

d_gene: -
len: 14
v_gene: TRBV7-6
abundance: few
j_gene: TRBJ1-1
CDR3aa: CASSLVGGSQYGVF
CDR3nt: TGTGCCAGCAGCTTAGTGGGAGGGTCTCAGTATGGAGTCTTT

d_gene: -
len: 16
v_gene: TRBV21-1
abundance: -
j_gene: TRBJ2-7
CDR3aa: CASSPYPLLSSYEQYF
CDR3nt: TGTGCCAGCAGCCCATACCCCCTCCTTAGCTCCTACGAGCAGTACTTC

d_gene: TRBD1
len: 14
v_gene: TRBV5-5
abundance: -
j_gene: TRBJ2-2
CDR3aa: CASSSGQGSGELFF
CDR3nt: TGTGCCAGCAGCTCCGGACAGGGTTCCGGGGAGCTGTTTTTT

d_gene: -
len: 15
v_gene: TRBV7-2
abundance: -
j_gene: TRBJ2-1
CDR3aa: CASSLDRVSYNEQFF
CDR3nt: TGTGCCAGCAGCTTAGATAGGGTCTCCTACAATGAGCAGTTCTTC

d_gene: TRBD1
len: 13
v_gene: TRBV6-4
abundance: -
j_gene: TRBJ1-1
CDR3aa: CASSDPTGGEAFF
CDR3nt: TGTGCCAGCAGTGACCCGACAGGGGGAGAAGCTTTCTTT

d_gene: -
len: 15
v_gene: TRBV15
abundance: -
j_gene: TRBJ2-5
CDR3aa: CATSRQDGPTETQYF
CDR3nt: TGTGCCACCAGCAGGCAGGACGGCCCCACGGAGACCCAGTACTTC

d_gene: -
len: 11
v_gene: TRBV15
abundance: few
j_gene: TRBJ1-1
CDR3aa: CATLHNTEAFF
CDR3nt: TGTGCCACCCTCCATAACACTGAAGCTTTCTTT

d_gene: -
len: 13
v_gene: TRBV5-6
abundance: -
j_gene: TRBJ1-2
CDR3aa: CASSSTGRRGYTF
CDR3nt: TGTGCCAGCAGCTCTACGGGCCGGAGGGGCTACACCTTC

d_gene: -
len: 14
v_gene: TRBV10-3
abundance: -
j_gene: TRBJ1-4
CDR3aa: CAISEFTGSEKLFF
CDR3nt: TGTGCCATCAGTGAGTTCACAGGAAGTGAAAAACTGTTTTTT

d_gene: TRBD1
len: 18
v_gene: TRBV5-6
abundance: -
j_gene: TRBJ2-5
CDR3aa: CASSLGLLTGTVKETQYF
CDR3nt: TGTGCCAGCAGCTTGGGACTTCTTACCGGGACAGTAAAAGAGACCCAGTACTTC

d_gene: -
len: 15
v_gene: TRBV6-5
abundance: few
j_gene: TRBJ1-3
CDR3aa: CASTQSGLSGNTIYF
CDR3nt: TGTGCCAGCACCCAGAGCGGGCTTTCTGGAAACACCATATATTTT

d_gene: -
len: 15
v_gene: TRBV28
abundance: -
j_gene: TRBJ2-1
CDR3aa: CASSLFPDSRNEQFF
CDR3nt: TGTGCCAGCAGTTTATTCCCCGACTCGAGGAATGAGCAGTTCTTC

d_gene: -
len: 15
v_gene: TRBV7-6
abundance: -
j_gene: TRBJ2-6
CDR3aa: CASSLGAAGANVLTF
CDR3nt: TGTGCCAGCAGCTTGGGGGCGGCTGGGGCCAACGTCCTGACTTTC

d_gene: -
len: 14
v_gene: TRBV6-5
abundance: -
j_gene: TRBJ2-2
CDR3aa: CASSLGDQTGELFF
CDR3nt: TGTGCCAGCAGTCTCGGGGACCAGACCGGGGAGCTGTTTTTT

d_gene: TRBD2
len: 15
v_gene: TRBV6-6
abundance: once
j_gene: TRBJ2-2
CDR3aa: CASSYSAGGGGELFF
CDR3nt: TGTGCCAGCAGTTACTCGGCGGGAGGTGGCGGGGAGCTGTTTTTT

d_gene: -
len: 17
v_gene: TRBV29-1
abundance: once
j_gene: TRBJ2-1
CDR3aa: CSVDGLLAGVSYNEQFF
CDR3nt: TGCAGCGTTGATGGCCTCCTGGCCGGGGTTTCGTACAATGAGCAGTTCTTC

d_gene: -
len: 15
v_gene: TRBV27
abundance: -
j_gene: TRBJ1-1
CDR3aa: CASRLGRGLATEAFF
CDR3nt: TGTGCCAGCAGGTTGGGCCGGGGGCTCGCCACTGAAGCTTTCTTT

d_gene: TRBD1
len: 21
v_gene: TRBV27
abundance: -
j_gene: TRBJ2-7
CDR3aa: CASSLVGRKTGVPSPSYEQYF
CDR3nt: TGTGCCAGCAGTTTAGTCGGGCGTAAGACAGGGGTCCCATCACCCTCGTACGAGCAGTACTTC

d_gene: TRBD2
len: 19
v_gene: TRBV7-3
abundance: -
j_gene: TRBJ2-3
CDR3aa: CASSLGLAGGRLSTDTQYF
CDR3nt: TGTGCCAGCAGCTTAGGGCTAGCGGGGGGGCGTCTGAGCACAGATACGCAGTATTTT

d_gene: -
len: 14
v_gene: TRBV19
abundance: -
j_gene: TRBJ1-1
CDR3aa: CASSYRDGRAEAFF
CDR3nt: TGTGCCAGTAGTTACAGGGATGGAAGAGCTGAAGCTTTCTTT

d_gene: -
len: 14
v_gene: TRBV9
abundance: -
j_gene: TRBJ1-1
CDR3aa: CASSGDRQNTEAFF
CDR3nt: TGTGCCAGCAGCGGCGACAGACAGAACACTGAAGCTTTCTTT

d_gene: -
len: 13
v_gene: TRBV2
abundance: few
j_gene: TRBJ1-1
CDR3aa: CASRGTKNTEAFF
CDR3nt: TGTGCCAGCCGGGGAACTAAAAACACTGAAGCTTTCTTT

d_gene: -
len: 13
v_gene: TRBV29-1
abundance: -
j_gene: TRBJ2-2
CDR3aa: CSVAGRGAGELFF
CDR3nt: TGCAGCGTTGCGGGGAGGGGGGCCGGGGAGCTGTTTTTT

d_gene: -
len: 12
v_gene: TRBV2
abundance: -
j_gene: TRBJ1-2
CDR3aa: CASPHRGFGYTF
CDR3nt: TGTGCCAGCCCCCATCGGGGATTTGGCTACACCTTC

d_gene: -
len: 13
v_gene: TRBV19
abundance: -
j_gene: TRBJ1-1
CDR3aa: CASSKALGTEAFF
CDR3nt: TGTGCCAGTAGTAAGGCCTTGGGCACTGAAGCTTTCTTT

d_gene: -
len: 15
v_gene: TRBV4-3
abundance: once
j_gene: TRBJ1-2
CDR3aa: CASSPQGLGGYGYTF
CDR3nt: TGCGCCAGCAGCCCCCAGGGCTTGGGGGGCTATGGCTACACCTTC

d_gene: TRBD1
len: 16
v_gene: TRBV5-4
abundance: -
j_gene: TRBJ2-2
CDR3aa: CASSLGTGVNTGELFF
CDR3nt: TGTGCCAGCAGCTTAGGTACAGGGGTGAACACCGGGGAGCTGTTTTTT

d_gene: -
len: 13
v_gene: TRBV27
abundance: -
j_gene: TRBJ2-3
CDR3aa: CASNGVNTDTQYF
CDR3nt: TGTGCCAGCAATGGGGTGAACACAGATACGCAGTATTTT

d_gene: -
len: 13
v_gene: TRBV18
abundance: few
j_gene: TRBJ2-3
CDR3aa: CASSPAGMNTQYF
CDR3nt: TGTGCCAGCTCACCGGCCGGAATGAATACGCAGTATTTT

d_gene: -
len: 14
v_gene: TRBV25-1
abundance: -
j_gene: TRBJ1-6
CDR3aa: CASSVGGDNSPLHF
CDR3nt: TGTGCCAGCAGCGTCGGGGGGGATAATTCACCCCTCCACTTT